This T cell receptor (beta chain) was documented in a study of CD8+ T cells in alopecia areata. The CDR3 is 14 amino acids. V dropped 4 bases and J dropped 10; count of bases not matched to a gene: 7. Germline CDR1 and CDR2: SGHDT and YYEEEE. Treatment defined: oral pan-JAK inhibitor, 5-10 mg twice daily. Isolated RNA was reverse transcribed into cDNA used as the sequencing template. Sequencing was performed with immunoSEQ multiplex PCR; in TCRdb, only in-frame clones are kept and a portion is missing. Here the sample spans under 250,000 clones, approximately 65% being singletons. The origin of this receptor is a human donor with alopecia areata. The V call is TRBV5-6, the J call TRBJ2-1, with TRBD2 matching 11 bases. The sample was CD4+ T cells sorted from blood, taken around week 44, from a patient treated with tofacitinib. CDR3 DNA: TGTGCCAGCAGCCTTAGCGGGGGGGCCATGGAGCAGTTCTTC. It translates to CASSLSGGAMEQFF.